Sequencing of this TCR beta chain was carried out in a study of CD8 T cells in ankylosing spondylitis. Whole-study results and caveats: Within ankylosing spondylitis blood, a TCR beta motif made up of roughly eight highly homologous variants appeared to be characteristic.

TCRdb called the 5' RACE reads again in MiXCR, with one record for every CDR3 protein. The sample has roughly 120,000 distinct CDR3 sequences, 6.5% to 9% seen once. V gave up 5 bases and J gave up 3 bases; unmatched junction bases: 5. This CDR3 contains 15 residues. This clonotype was found many times. Its specificity is unknown. Sequencing used blood, either unsorted or a sorted T cell fraction (not recorded which). V is TRBV12-3 or TRBV12-4 and J is TRBJ1-5, with 9 bases aligning to TRBD1. The origin of this receptor is a male donor with ankylosing spondylitis or in good health (not recorded which). The CDR3: CASSTWDRDNQPQHF. The CDR3, as DNA: TGTGCCAGCAGTACCTGGGACAGGGACAATCAGCCCCAGCATTTT.